The rows below give T cell receptor beta chains drawn from one sample of a study of spatial heterogeneity in lung cancer. TCRdb re-analysed the 5' RACE reads in MiXCR, keeping a single row per CDR3 protein. Of more than 30,000 distinct CDR3 sequences in the sample, 4% to 6% are singletons; the top ten hold roughly 27%. The sequenced sample was PBMCs, obtained at surgery. The receptors stem from a female donor with early-stage non-small cell lung cancer. Both conserved end residues are part of each CDR3.

CDR3aa,v_gene,j_gene
CASSLALGTTEAFF,TRBV5-1,TRBJ1-1
CASSLQTGNGYTF,TRBV7-9,TRBJ1-2
CASSVGQGSYNEQFF,TRBV9,TRBJ2-1
CASSPGQGVTDTQYF,TRBV18,TRBJ2-3
CASNAALGSALHF,TRBV5-6,TRBJ1-6
CASSLWGQTLAKNIQYF,TRBV7-9,TRBJ2-4
CASSQDYRRENIQYF,TRBV3-1,TRBJ2-4
CASSLEPESYNEQFF,TRBV11-3,TRBJ2-1
CSGLAQSRDEQYF,TRBV20-1,TRBJ2-7
CFSRPGRYTF,TRBV19,TRBJ1-2
CASSHRYGGGGDEQYF,TRBV4-1,TRBJ2-7
CASSPSNEQYF,TRBV7-9,TRBJ2-7
CASSGLAGTGDDGYTF,TRBV25-1,TRBJ1-2
CSASLRQRSYEQYF,TRBV20-1,TRBJ2-7
CSASASGGGTDTQYF,TRBV20-1,TRBJ2-3
CATRPKGSGSSYNEQFF,TRBV24-1,TRBJ2-1